This TCR beta chain was identified in a study of Graves' ophthalmopathy and Graves' hyperthyroidism (dated by TCRdb to 2016 to 2019). Regarding the research as a whole: Peripheral blood samples were taken at the time of initial diagnosis, before any treatment was given. To tell Graves' ophthalmopathy apart from Graves' hyperthyroidism, and to predict which patients would progress to ophthalmopathy, the study relied on TCR beta repertoire signatures. In total, approximately 130 blood samples were TCR-sequenced: approximately 40 ophthalmopathy, some 75 hyperthyroidism and about 17 hyperthyroidism-to-ophthalmopathy patients. A discovery set of 100 or so patients (around 40 ophthalmopathy, approximately 58 stable hyperthyroidism) was enrolled to explore V-J signatures distinguishing ophthalmopathy from hyperthyroidism. The independent validation cohort included about 19 hyperthyroidism patients plus 17 patients who later progressed from hyperthyroidism to ophthalmopathy. T-cell repertoires of thyroid tissue and blood were compared in about 6 hyperthyroidism patients. Following sampling, methimazole starting at 30 mg daily was administered to hyperthyroidism patients, and high-dose intravenous methylprednisolone was administered to ophthalmopathy patients. Broad study findings and their caveats: No statistical method was used to predetermine the sample size, and group allocation was not hidden from the investigators. In cross-validation, the 13-signature model distinguished ophthalmopathy from stable hyperthyroidism with about 90% sensitivity and around 82% specificity, and in the test set the corresponding values were roughly 80% and 76%. Most of the expanded thyroid clonotypes with a frequency above 0.001 were also detected in blood, and it was suggested that the thyroid immune response may be reflected by blood repertoires. In validation, the model predicted ophthalmopathy progression with 70.59% sensitivity and approximately 75% specificity; 12 predicted patients were CT-confirmed with GO in a median of around 6 months.

Ophthalmopathy patients had moderately to severely active disease, Clinical Activity Score of at least 3, NOSPECS grade of at least 4, and disease duration under 3 months. Patients were excluded if they had other autoimmune diseases, uncontrolled infections, pregnancy or lactation. Diagnosis relied on clinical symptoms, serum thyroxine, TRAb, thyroid ultrasound and orbital computed tomography. PBMCs were isolated from roughly 10 ml of fresh peripheral blood by Ficoll-Paque density gradient centrifugation. Total RNA was extracted with Trizol reagent and quality-checked on an Agilent 2100 Bioanalyzer. For repertoire sequencing, the TCR beta CDR3 regions were amplified from RNA transcripts. A first-round RT-PCR used HTBI primers with the Qiagen OneStep RT-PCR kit, followed by a second-round multiplex PCR, size selection and purification. The libraries underwent paired-end sequencing with 100 bp reads on an Illumina HiSeq2000. As for how the authors treated the data: Reads were processed with SOAPnuke, discarding reads with adapters, uncalled bases, mean Phred below 15, or no exact constant-primer or identifier match. COPE v1.2.5 was used to merge the high-quality paired reads. Each unique nucleotide sequence was treated as a clonotype, and MiTCR v1.1 was used to align the clonotypes to the IMGT TRB V, D and J references. The analysis was limited to V-J combinations with a frequency above 0.0001, which together covered around 99% of the repertoires. For each V-J combination, a TCR clonal expansion and chaos score was defined as the ratio of F50 clonal expansion to chaos observed in the TCRdist matrix. Welch's t-statistics and random forest were used to reduce features to approximately 13 V-J combinations, which were fed into a naive Bayes classifier. Thyroid-blood repertoire similarity was quantified with the Morisita-Horn index. TCRdb redid the processing of the public reads, applying fastp at Q25 and MiXCR, and retained in-frame beta chains. One record per CDR3 amino acid sequence lists the most common genes and DNA. TCRdb, not the original authors, processed these V and J calls. A total of approximately 700,000 distinct CDR3 sequences appear in this sample, 40% of them only once. 44% of the sample belongs to the ten largest clones.

Of note for this clonotype: The antigen it recognizes is unknown. No base-level quality is on record; no much larger clone is a single base apart.

The germline V gene provides CDR1 MGHDK and CDR2 SYGVNS. The CDR3 runs 15 amino acids, cysteine and phenylalanine included. The CDR3 DNA has 45 bases and is translated from base 1. Trimming costs V 8 bases and J 6 bases, and their ends lie 23 bases apart. This chain joins TRBV25-1 to TRBJ2-7; the D gene cannot be resolved reliably. The source material was peripheral blood. This receptor was obtained from an adult man with Graves' ophthalmopathy. The nucleotides read TGTGCCAGCGACTCCCCCCACATAGATGTGATCGAGCAGTACTTC. Protein translation: CASDSPHIDVIEQYF.